The 2 T cell receptor beta chains reported below all come from one sample, sequenced in a study of T cells in Graves' hyperthyroidism and ophthalmopathy. TCR beta CDR3 sequences were amplified from RNA transcripts. During a first-round RT-PCR of the TCR CDR3, the HTBI primer set was used. Each CDR3 protein gets one entry after TCRdb re-called the multiplex PCR reads with MiXCR. The data hold 600,000 to 850,000 distinct CDR3 sequences, with about 17% observed a single time. Sequenced material: blood. The receptor set was obtained from a woman aged 50 to 65 with Graves' hyperthyroidism that later progressed to Graves' ophthalmopathy.

The rearrangement joins TRBV6-5 to TRBJ1-3, with D tentatively TRBD1 (6 bases). The germline gives CDR1 MNHEY, CDR2 SVGAGI. The CDR3 length is 17 residues. V shed 2 bases and J shed 3 bases, with 17 bases lying between them. The CDR3 loop reads CASSYSRTGNFGNTIYF. CDR3 in DNA: TGTGCCAGCAGTTACAGTCGTACAGGGAATTTTGGAAACACCATATATTTT.

This clonotype appeared many times. V gene TRBV5-1 combines with J gene TRBJ2-7, with TRBD1 identical over 7 bases. CDR3 size: 14 residues. V lost 4 bases and J lost 4; bases outside the gene matches: 8. CDR1 is SGHRS and CDR2 is YFSETQ in the germline V gene. The chain's CDR3 is CASSIGTEIYEQYF. The DNA for the CDR3 is TGCGCCAGCAGCATCGGGACAGAGATTTACGAGCAGTACTTC.